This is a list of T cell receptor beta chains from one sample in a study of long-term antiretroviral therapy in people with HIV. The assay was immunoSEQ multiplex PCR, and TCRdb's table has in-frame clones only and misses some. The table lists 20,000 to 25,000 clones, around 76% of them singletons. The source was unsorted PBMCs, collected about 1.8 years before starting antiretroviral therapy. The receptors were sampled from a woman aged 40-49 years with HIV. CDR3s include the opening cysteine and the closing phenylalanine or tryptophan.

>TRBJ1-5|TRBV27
CASSFFYSNQPQHF
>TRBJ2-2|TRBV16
CASSRPRDIRTGELFF
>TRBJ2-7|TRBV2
CARSLAGGRYEQYF
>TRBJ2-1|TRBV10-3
CAISDRGSLEQFF
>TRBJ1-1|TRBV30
CAWSPADRDNTEAFF
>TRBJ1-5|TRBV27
CASRAGQASNQPQHF
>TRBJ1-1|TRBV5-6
CASSLAPGASTNEAFF
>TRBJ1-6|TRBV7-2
CASSLFRVGDSPLHF
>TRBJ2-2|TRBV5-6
CASSSTDRDNTGELFF
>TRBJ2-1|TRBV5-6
CASGREQFF
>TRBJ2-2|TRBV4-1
CASSQDSGGYSTGELFF
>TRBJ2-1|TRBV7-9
CASSLAAGGPNEQFF
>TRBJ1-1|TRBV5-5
CASSLGRGQGKIPEAFF
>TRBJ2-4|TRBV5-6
CASSLYGARSKNIQYF
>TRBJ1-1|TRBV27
CASSGLGTEAFF
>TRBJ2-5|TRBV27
CASSFRDSLQETQYF
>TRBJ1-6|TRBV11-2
CASSFLGGSPLHF
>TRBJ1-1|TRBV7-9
CASSLSLDTEAFF
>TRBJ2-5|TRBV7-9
CASSPNAGGAQEETQYF
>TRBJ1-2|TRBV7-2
CASSSTGGNGYTF
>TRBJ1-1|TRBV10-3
CAITSSVGTEAFF
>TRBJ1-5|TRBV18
CASSLQGNQPQHF
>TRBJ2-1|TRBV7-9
CASSPPNLDEQFF
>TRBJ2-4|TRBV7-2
CASSLTPDSPSKNIQYF
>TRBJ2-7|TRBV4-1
CASSQVEGGTRGQYF
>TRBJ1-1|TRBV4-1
CASSQAGDTEAFF
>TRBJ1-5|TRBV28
CASSLANQPQHF